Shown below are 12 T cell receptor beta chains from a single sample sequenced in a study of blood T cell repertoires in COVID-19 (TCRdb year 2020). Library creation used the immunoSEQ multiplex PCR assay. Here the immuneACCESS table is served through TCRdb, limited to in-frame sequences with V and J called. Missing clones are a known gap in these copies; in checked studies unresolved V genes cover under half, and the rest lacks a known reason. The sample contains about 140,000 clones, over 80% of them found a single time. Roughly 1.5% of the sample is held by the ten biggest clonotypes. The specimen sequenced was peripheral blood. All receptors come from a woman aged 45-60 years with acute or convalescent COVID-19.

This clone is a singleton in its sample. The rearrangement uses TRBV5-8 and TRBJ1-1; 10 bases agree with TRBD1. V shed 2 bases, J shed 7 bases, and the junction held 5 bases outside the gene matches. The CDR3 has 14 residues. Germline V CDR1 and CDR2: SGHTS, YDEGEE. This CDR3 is CASSFRDRGLEAFF. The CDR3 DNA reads TGTGCCAGCAGCTTTCGGGACAGGGGTCTTGAAGCTTTCTTT.

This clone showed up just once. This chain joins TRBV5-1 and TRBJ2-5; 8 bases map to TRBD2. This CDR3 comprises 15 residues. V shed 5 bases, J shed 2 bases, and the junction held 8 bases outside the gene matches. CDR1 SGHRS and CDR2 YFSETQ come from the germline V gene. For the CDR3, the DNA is TGCGCCAGCAGATACACGGGGGGGTCACAAGAGACCCAGTACTTC. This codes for CASRYTGGSQETQYF.

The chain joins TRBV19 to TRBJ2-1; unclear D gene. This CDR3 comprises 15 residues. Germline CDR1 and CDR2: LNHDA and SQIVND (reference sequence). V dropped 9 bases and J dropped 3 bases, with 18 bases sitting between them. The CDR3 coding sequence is TGTGCCAGCAACCGAAAAGCCGCAATCTACAATGAGCAGTTCTTC. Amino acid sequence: CASNRKAAIYNEQFF.

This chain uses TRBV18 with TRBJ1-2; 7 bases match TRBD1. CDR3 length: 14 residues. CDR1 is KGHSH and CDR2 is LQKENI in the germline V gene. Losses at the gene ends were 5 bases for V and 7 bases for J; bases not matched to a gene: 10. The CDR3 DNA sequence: TGTGCCAGCTCAGACCGGACAGGAGGGAGTGGCTACACCTTC. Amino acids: CASSDRTGGSGYTF. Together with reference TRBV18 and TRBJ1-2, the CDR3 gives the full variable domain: NAGVMQNPRHLVRRRGQEARLRCSPMKGHSHVYWYRQLPEEGLKFMVYLQKENIIDESGMPKERFSAEFPKEGPSILRIQQVVRGDSAAYFCASSDRTGGSGYTFGSGTRLTVV.

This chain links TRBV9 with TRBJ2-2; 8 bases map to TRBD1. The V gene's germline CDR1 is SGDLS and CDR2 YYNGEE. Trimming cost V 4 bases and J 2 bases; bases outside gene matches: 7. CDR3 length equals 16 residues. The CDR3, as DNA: TGTGCCAGCAGCAGACGCAGGGGGCCCAACACCGGGGAGCTGTTTTTT. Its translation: CASSRRRGPNTGELFF.

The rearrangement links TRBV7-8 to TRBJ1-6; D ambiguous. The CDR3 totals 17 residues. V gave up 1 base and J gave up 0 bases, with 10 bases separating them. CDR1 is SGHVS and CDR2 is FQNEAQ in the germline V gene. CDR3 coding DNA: TGTGCCAGCAGCTTAGAGAGGATCAGCTCCTATAATTCACCCCTCCACTTT. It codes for CASSLERISSYNSPLHF. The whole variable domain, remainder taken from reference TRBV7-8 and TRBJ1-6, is GAGVSQSPRYKVAKRGQDVALRCDPISGHVSLFWYQQALGQGPEFLTYFQNEAQLDKSGLPSDRFFAERPEGSVSTLKIQRTQQEDSAVYLCASSLERISSYNSPLHFGNGTRLTVT.

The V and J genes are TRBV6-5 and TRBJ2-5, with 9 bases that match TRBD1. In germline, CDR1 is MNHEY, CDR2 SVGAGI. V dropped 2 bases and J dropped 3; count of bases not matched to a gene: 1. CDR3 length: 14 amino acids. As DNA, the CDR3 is TGTGCCAGCAGTTACCGGGACAGGGAAGAGACCCAGTACTTC. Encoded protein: CASSYRDREETQYF.

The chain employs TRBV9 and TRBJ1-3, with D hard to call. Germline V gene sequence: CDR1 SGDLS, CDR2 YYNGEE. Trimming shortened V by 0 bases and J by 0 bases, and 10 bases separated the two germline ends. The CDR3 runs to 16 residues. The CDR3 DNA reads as TGTGCCAGCAGCGTAGGTTCTGGGCCCTCTGGAAACACCATATATTTT. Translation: CASSVGSGPSGNTIYF.

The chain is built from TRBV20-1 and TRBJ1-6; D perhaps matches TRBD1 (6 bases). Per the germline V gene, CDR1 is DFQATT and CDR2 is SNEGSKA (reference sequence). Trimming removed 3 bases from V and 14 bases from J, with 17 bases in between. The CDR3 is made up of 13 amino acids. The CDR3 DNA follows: TGCAGTGCTAGTGTACAGGGACCCCCGGCCCTCCACTTT. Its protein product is CSASVQGPPALHF.

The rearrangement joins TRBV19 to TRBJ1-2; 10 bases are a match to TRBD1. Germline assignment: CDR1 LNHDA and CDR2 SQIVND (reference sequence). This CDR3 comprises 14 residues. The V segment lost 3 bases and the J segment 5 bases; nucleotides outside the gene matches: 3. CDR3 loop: CASSMGQGSYGYTF. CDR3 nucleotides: TGTGCCAGTAGTATGGGACAGGGGAGTTATGGCTACACCTTC. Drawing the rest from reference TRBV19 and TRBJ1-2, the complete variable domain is DGGITQSPKYLFRKEGQNVTLSCEQNLNHDAMYWYRQDPGQGLRLIYYSQIVNDFQKGDIAEGYSVSREKKESFPLTVTSAQKNPTAFYLCASSMGQGSYGYTFGSGTRLTVV.

The CDR3 nucleotides read TGTGCCAGCAGTTTCGACAGGTCCCCCACCTTC. Its protein is CASSFDRSPTF. The rearrangement joins TRBV12-3 or TRBV12-4 to TRBJ1-2, with D perhaps matching TRBD1 (6 bases). This CDR3 region has 11 residues. V shed 3 bases and J shed 13 bases, with 12 bases lying between them.

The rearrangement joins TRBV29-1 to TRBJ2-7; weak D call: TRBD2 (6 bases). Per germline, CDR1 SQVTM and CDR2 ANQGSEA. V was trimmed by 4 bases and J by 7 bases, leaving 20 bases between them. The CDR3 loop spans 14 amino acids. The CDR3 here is CSVVVGGPVGEQYF. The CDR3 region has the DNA TGCAGCGTTGTAGTGGGAGGCCCCGTAGGAGAGCAGTACTTC.